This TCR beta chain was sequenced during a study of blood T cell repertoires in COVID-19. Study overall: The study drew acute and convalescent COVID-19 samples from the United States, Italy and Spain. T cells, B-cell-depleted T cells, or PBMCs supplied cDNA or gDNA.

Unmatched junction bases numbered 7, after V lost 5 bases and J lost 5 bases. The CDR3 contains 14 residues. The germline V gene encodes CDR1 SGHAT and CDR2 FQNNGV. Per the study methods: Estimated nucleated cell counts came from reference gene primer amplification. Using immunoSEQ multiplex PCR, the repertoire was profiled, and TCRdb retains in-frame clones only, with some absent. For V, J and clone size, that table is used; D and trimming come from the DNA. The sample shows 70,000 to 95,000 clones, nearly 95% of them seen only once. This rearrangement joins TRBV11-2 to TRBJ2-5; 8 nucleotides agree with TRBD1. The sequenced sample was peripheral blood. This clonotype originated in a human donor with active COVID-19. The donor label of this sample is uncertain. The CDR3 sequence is CASSVRQGFETQYF. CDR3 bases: TGTGCCAGCAGCGTAAGACAGGGGTTTGAGACCCAGTACTTC.